This T cell receptor beta chain was identified in a study of blood T cell repertoires in COVID-19. Study overall: The samples span acute and convalescent COVID-19 from the United States, Italy and Spain.

Enrollees, about 18 to 95 years old, lived in approximately 25 US areas. Each recovered donor of Cohort 3 presented with two negative PCRs, clearance, or symptom resolution. As originally analysed: Estimates of nucleated cell counts were drawn from the amplification of reference gene primers. This table comes from immunoSEQ multiplex PCR, and its TCRdb copy is limited to in-frame clones, with some not included. V and J calls and clone size follow that table, whereas D and trimming were derived from the DNA. The sample includes 180,000 or so clones, roughly four fifths of them seen just once. CDR1 and CDR2 (germline): MGHDK, SYGVNS. After removal of 1 base from V and 8 bases from J, the junction contained 9 bases not matched to a gene. There are 16 residues in the CDR3.

The chain employs TRBV25-1 and TRBJ2-1, with 9 positions matching TRBD1. Specimen: PBMCs or T cells enriched from blood (not recorded which). The receptor was isolated from a man in his fifties or sixties who had recovered from COVID-19. DNA for the CDR3: TGTGCCAGCAGTGAATGGGACAGGGAGCCTAGGGATGAGCAGTTCTTC. This translates into CASSEWDREPRDEQFF.